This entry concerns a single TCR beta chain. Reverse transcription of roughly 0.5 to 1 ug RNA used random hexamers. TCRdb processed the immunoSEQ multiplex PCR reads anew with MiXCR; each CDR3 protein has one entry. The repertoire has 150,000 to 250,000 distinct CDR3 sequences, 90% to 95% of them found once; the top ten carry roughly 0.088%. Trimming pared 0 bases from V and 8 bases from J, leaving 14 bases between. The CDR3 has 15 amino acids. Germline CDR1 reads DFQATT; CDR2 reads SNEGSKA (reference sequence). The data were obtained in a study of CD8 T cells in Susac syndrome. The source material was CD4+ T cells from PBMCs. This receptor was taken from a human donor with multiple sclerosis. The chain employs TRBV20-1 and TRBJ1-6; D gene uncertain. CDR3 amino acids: CSARDLEGRHSPLHF. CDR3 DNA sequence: TGCAGTGCTAGAGATCTTGAAGGGCGTCATTCACCCCTCCACTTT.